The 25 T cell receptor beta chains in this list originate from one sample, sequenced in a study of metastatic and nonmetastatic thyroid tumors. TCRdb reassembled clones from the PCR reads with MiXCR. The sample lists about 21,000 clones, around 18% occurring once. No treatment of any kind had been given to any patient before thyroid surgery. The sequenced material came from blood. The source is a male donor with papillary thyroid cancer or a benign thyroid nodule (not recorded which). Some clones in this sample may be carry-over from other donors' samples.

V is TRBV3-1 and J is TRBJ1-2; 7 bases agree with TRBD1. The V and J ends lost 1 base and 7 bases, in that order; junction bases with no gene match: 3. Germline values: CDR1 LGHDT, CDR2 YNNKEL (reference sequence). The CDR3 consists of 13 residues. CDR3 DNA: TGTGCCAGCAGCCAAGTAGGGGGCAGTGGCTACACCTTC. Translated, it gives CASSQVGGSGYTF. Supplemented by reference TRBV3-1 and TRBJ1-2, the full variable domain reads DTAVSQTPKYLVTQMGNDKSIKCEQNLGHDTMYWYKQDSKKFLKIMFSYNNKELIINETVPNRFSPKSPDKAHLNLHINSLELGDSAVYFCASSQVGGSGYTFGSGTRLTVV.

There are many counts of this clone. The V call is TRBV6-5, the J call TRBJ2-4; 7 bases align to TRBD1. The CDR3 has 15 residues. Germline V gene sequence: CDR1 MNHEY, CDR2 SVGAGI. V was pared by 2 bases and J by 12 bases, with 13 bases of the junction left unmatched. DNA of the CDR3: TGTGCCAGCAGTTACCCACAGGGGACCCCACCGGGTCAGTACTTC. As protein: CASSYPQGTPPGQYF.

In its sample, this clone was seen many times. The CDR3 loop is CASSLLGQGEQFF. CDR3 sequence (DNA): TGTGCCAGCAGCTTACTAGGACAGGGGGAGCAGTTCTTC. V gene TRBV7-3 combines with J gene TRBJ2-1, with 9 bases aligning to TRBD1. CDR3 length equals 13 residues. CDR1 and CDR2 (germline): SGHTA, FQGTGA. The V segment lost 2 bases and the J segment 10 bases; nucleotides outside the gene matches: 3.

This clone was seen only a few times. The chain links TRBV7-2 to TRBJ2-7; D might be TRBD1 (6 bases). Between the trimmed V and J ends, which lost 9 bases and 4 bases, there was a span of 7 bases. The V gene's germline CDR1 is SGHTA and CDR2 FQGNSA. This CDR3 region has 10 residues. The CDR3 DNA reads as TGTGCCAGTCAGGGGTACGAGCAGTACTTC. Protein product: CASQGYEQYF.

This clone showed up many times. Other DNA sequences in the sample encode the same CDR3. The rearrangement joins TRBV25-1 to TRBJ2-2; TRBD1 might be the D (6 bases). V was trimmed by 2 bases and J by 1 base, leaving 11 bases between them. Germline CDR1 reads MGHDK; CDR2 reads SYGVNS. The CDR3 runs to 16 residues. The CDR3 DNA sequence: TGTGCCAGCAGTGAAAGGACAGCACAGAACACCGGGGAGCTGTTTTTT. It is translated as CASSERTAQNTGELFF. Drawing the rest from reference TRBV25-1 and TRBJ2-2, the complete variable domain is EADIYQTPRYLVIGTGKKITLECSQTMGHDKMYWYQQDPGMELHLIHYSYGVNSTEKGDLSSESTVSRIRTEHFPLTLESARPSHTSQYLCASSERTAQNTGELFFGEGSRLTVL.

The rearrangement uses TRBV9 and TRBJ1-2, with no clear D. V shed 0 bases and J shed 4 bases, with 7 bases lying between them. Germline V gives CDR1 SGDLS, CDR2 YYNGEE. The CDR3 covers 13 residues. CDR3 protein: CASSVGGVYGYTF. The CDR3 nucleotides are TGTGCCAGCAGCGTAGGGGGTGTCTATGGCTACACCTTC.

This clone was counted at least ten times. CDR3 sequence: CSARGDLLLEETQYF. The CDR3 DNA is TGCAGTGCTAGGGGGGACTTATTGTTGGAAGAGACCCAGTACTTC. The chain couples TRBV20-1 to TRBJ2-5, with D perhaps TRBD2 (6 bases). The length of the CDR3 is 15 residues. Germline V CDR1 and CDR2: DFQATT, SNEGSKA (reference sequence). V was pared by 3 bases and J by 3 bases, with 17 bases between.

In its sample, this clone was seen many times. The J gene is TRBJ1-2, the V gene TRBV5-4; TRBD1 aligns across 8 bases. This CDR3 has 15 amino acids. V gave up 4 bases and J gave up 0 bases; unmatched junction bases: 5. Germline V gives CDR1 SGHNT, CDR2 YYREEE (reference sequence). The CDR3 protein is CASSGYRGANYGYTF. The CDR3 region has the DNA TGTGCCAGCAGCGGGTACAGGGGGGCTAACTATGGCTACACCTTC. Complete variable domain (other parts from reference TRBV5-4 and TRBJ1-2): ETGVTQSPTHLIKTRGQQVTLRCSSQSGHNTVSWYQQALGQGPQFIFQYYREEENGRGNFPPRFSGLQFPNYSSELNVNALELDDSALYLCASSGYRGANYGYTFGSGTRLTVV.

The sample holds many counts of this clone. The V call is TRBV7-3, the J call TRBJ2-6; D gene uncertain. Trimming left V 5 bases short and J 0 bases short, with 8 bases between. The germline CDR1 and CDR2 sequences are SGHTA and FQGTGA. The CDR3 spans 15 residues. CDR3 bases: TGTGCCAGCAGCAAGGACGGCTCTGGGGCCAACGTCCTGACTTTC. Protein sequence: CASSKDGSGANVLTF.

This clone was seen a handful of times. This chain joins TRBV6-1 and TRBJ2-7; D is undetermined. Trimming took off 3 bases at V and 3 bases at J, with 3 bases between the two ends. The CDR3 extends over 11 amino acids. Germline V gives CDR1 MNHNS, CDR2 SASEGT. CDR3 residues: CASSEFYEQYF. The CDR3, as DNA: TGTGCCAGCAGTGAGTTCTACGAGCAGTACTTC.

This clone was observed a handful of times. The chain joins TRBV28 to TRBJ1-6, with D hard to call. CDR1 MDHEN and CDR2 SYDVKM come from the germline V gene. The CDR3 is 14 amino acids. V dropped 5 bases and J dropped 6 bases, with 11 bases sitting between them. DNA of the CDR3: TGTGCCAGCAGTACCGGGAGATCTAATTCACCCCTCCACTTT. This translates into CASSTGRSNSPLHF.

V usage is TRBV6-1 and J usage is TRBJ1-5; possible D gene TRBD1, 5 bases. This CDR3 is 14 amino acids long. Between the trimmed V and J ends, which lost 5 bases and 4 bases, there was a span of 12 bases. Germline V lookup: CDR1 MNHNS, CDR2 SASEGT. CDR3 in DNA: TGTGCCAGCAGTACGACAGCGATTAATCAGCCCCAGCATTTT. As protein: CASSTTAINQPQHF.

The chain is built from TRBV5-1 and TRBJ2-7; 7 bases fit TRBD2. Per germline, CDR1 SGHRS and CDR2 YFSETQ. Trimming at V came to 7 bases and at J to 1 base, leaving 8 bases not matched to a gene. The CDR3 totals 14 residues. CDR3 protein: CASGMTGGSYEQYF. DNA for the CDR3: TGCGCCAGCGGAATGACGGGGGGATCCTACGAGCAGTACTTC.

This clone appeared a few times. The chain employs TRBV12-3 or TRBV12-4 and TRBJ2-5; D gene unclear. The length of the CDR3 is 13 residues. The germline V and J ends were trimmed by 6 bases and 6 bases, with 14 bases remaining between them. For the CDR3, the DNA is TGTGCCAGCAGCCCATCGCTGGCGAAGACCCAGTACTTC. This sequence encodes CASSPSLAKTQYF.

Many counts were recorded for this clone. This chain connects TRBV28 to TRBJ1-2, with TRBD1 as a possible D gene (5 bases). This CDR3 has 17 residues. Trimming cost V 3 bases and J 4 bases, with 21 bases left between them. Germline-derived CDR1 and CDR2 are MDHEN and SYDVKM. In nucleotides, the CDR3 is TGTGCCAGCAGTTTCCTTACCGGGGGAGGAGGTCGCTATGGCTACACCTTC. This translates into CASSFLTGGGGRYGYTF.

This clone is categorized as medium-sized. This chain uses TRBV19 with TRBJ1-5, with 10 bases aligning to TRBD1. The CDR3 covers 12 residues. V shed 9 bases and J 6 bases; nucleotides not matched to a gene: 2. Germline V gene sequence: CDR1 LNHDA, CDR2 SQIVND (reference sequence). In DNA, the CDR3 is TGTGCCAGCGGGGACAGGGGTCAGCCCCAGCATTTT. It translates to CASGDRGQPQHF.

The rearrangement uses TRBV12-3 or TRBV12-4 and TRBJ1-3; the D gene is possibly TRBD1 (5 bases). The CDR3 runs 15 residues. The V and J ends lost 5 bases and 0 bases respectively, with 11 bases between them. The CDR3 loop reads CASSDQGLSGNTIYF. The CDR3 nucleotides read TGTGCCAGCAGTGACCAGGGACTCTCTGGAAACACCATATATTTT.

In the case of this clone: The germline gene is not matched at one end of the junction; a read error may be the cause. The V and J genes are TRBV5-5 and TRBJ2-7; 7 bases are a match to TRBD2. In germline, CDR1 is SGHKS, CDR2 YYEKEE (reference sequence). The CDR3 length is 14 residues. The CDR3 nucleotides are TGTGCCAACAGCTGGAGAGTGGGAGGGTACGAGCAGTACTTC. Translation gives CANSWRVGGYEQYF.

Ten or more counts support this clone. This chain links TRBV3-1 with TRBJ2-3; 12 bases are a match to TRBD2. Looked up from germline, CDR1 is LGHDT and CDR2 is YNNKEL (reference sequence). J was trimmed by 4 bases and V by 4 bases; bases with no gene match: 18. The CDR3 sequence is 20 residues long. CDR3: CASSPHTSGGPPGLADTQYF. CDR3 bases: TGTGCCAGCAGCCCGCATACTAGCGGGGGGCCCCCGGGCCTTGCAGATACGCAGTATTTT.

This clone was seen a handful of times. This chain uses TRBV24-1 with TRBJ2-2; maybe TRBD2 (5 bases). Germline CDR1 reads KGHDR; CDR2 reads SFDVKD. The CDR3 is 14 residues long. V was clipped by 9 bases and J by 5 bases, with 15 bases between them. This CDR3 is CATGPTSYTGELFF. The CDR3 nucleotides read TGTGCCACCGGTCCCACTAGTTATACCGGGGAGCTGTTTTTT.

This clone was recorded many times. The chain carries TRBV18 and TRBJ2-1; 7 nucleotides agree with TRBD2. Per germline, CDR1 KGHSH and CDR2 LQKENI. This CDR3 region has 15 residues. Germline trimming cut 3 bases from V and 8 bases from J; bases unmatched to any gene: 10. CDR3 residues: CASSPERGRGYEQFF. Written as DNA, the CDR3 is TGTGCCAGCTCACCCGAGCGGGGAAGGGGATATGAGCAGTTCTTC. The variable domain in full, completed from reference TRBV18 and TRBJ2-1, reads NAGVMQNPRHLVRRRGQEARLRCSPMKGHSHVYWYRQLPEEGLKFMVYLQKENIIDESGMPKERFSAEFPKEGPSILRIQQVVRGDSAAYFCASSPERGRGYEQFFGPGTRLTVL.

This clone was seen at least ten times. The genes are TRBV9 and TRBJ2-7; 10 nucleotides line up with TRBD2. Germline assignment: CDR1 SGDLS and CDR2 YYNGEE. The CDR3 totals 16 residues. V shed 3 bases and J 1 base; nucleotides not matched to a gene: 7. The CDR3 loop is CASSGTSGPGSYEQYF. The CDR3 region has the DNA TGTGCCAGCAGCGGGACTAGCGGTCCCGGGTCCTACGAGCAGTACTTC.

The sample holds a few counts of this clone. The chain carries TRBV6-1 and TRBJ2-5; a weak D match, TRBD1 (7 bases). V lost 5 bases, J lost 4 bases, and 17 bases lay in between. The CDR3 spans 15 residues. Germline assignment: CDR1 MNHNS and CDR2 SASEGT. The CDR3 DNA reads TGTGCCAGCAGTTCCCAGGGGGGAGTTAGAGAGACCCAGTACTTC. This sequence encodes CASSSQGGVRETQYF.

The rearrangement uses TRBV19 and TRBJ1-2; no firm D call. Per the germline V gene, CDR1 is LNHDA and CDR2 is SQIVND (reference sequence). This CDR3 region has 14 residues. Deletions cut 0 bases from V and 12 bases from J, with 17 bases between. The CDR3 DNA reads TGTGCCAGTAGTATAGATACGTCGACGTCGGGCCACACCTTC. Amino acids: CASSIDTSTSGHTF. Drawing the rest from reference TRBV19 and TRBJ1-2, the complete variable domain is DGGITQSPKYLFRKEGQNVTLSCEQNLNHDAMYWYRQDPGQGLRLIYYSQIVNDFQKGDIAEGYSVSREKKESFPLTVTSAQKNPTAFYLCASSIDTSTSGHTFGSGTRLTVV.

This clone was seen at least ten times. This chain uses TRBV25-1 with TRBJ2-4, with D perhaps TRBD1 (6 bases). Trimming removed 1 base at V and 1 base at J, with 11 bases between. The CDR3 loop spans 16 amino acids. Germline V gene sequence: CDR1 MGHDK, CDR2 SYGVNS. The CDR3 spells CASSEWGQGAKNIQYF. The DNA of the CDR3 is TGTGCCAGCAGTGAATGGGGGCAGGGGGCCAAAAACATTCAGTACTTC. Full variable domain (rest looked up from reference TRBV25-1 and TRBJ2-4): EADIYQTPRYLVIGTGKKITLECSQTMGHDKMYWYQQDPGMELHLIHYSYGVNSTEKGDLSSESTVSRIRTEHFPLTLESARPSHTSQYLCASSEWGQGAKNIQYFGAGTRLSVL.